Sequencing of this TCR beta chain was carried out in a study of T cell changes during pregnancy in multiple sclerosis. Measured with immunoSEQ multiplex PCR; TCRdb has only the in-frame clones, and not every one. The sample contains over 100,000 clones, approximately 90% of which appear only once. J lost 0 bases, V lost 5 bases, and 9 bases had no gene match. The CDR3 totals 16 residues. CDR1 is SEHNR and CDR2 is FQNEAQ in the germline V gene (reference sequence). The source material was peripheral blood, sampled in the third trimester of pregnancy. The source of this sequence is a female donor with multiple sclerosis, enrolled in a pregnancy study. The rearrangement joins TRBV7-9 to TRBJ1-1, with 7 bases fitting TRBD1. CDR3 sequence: CASSPGQDSMNTEAFF. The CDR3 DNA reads TGTGCCAGCAGCCCCGGACAGGACTCCATGAACACTGAAGCTTTCTTT.